Below, 10 T cell receptor beta chains from the same sample are listed, as sequenced in a study of graft-versus-host responses after intestinal transplantation. TCRdb keeps only in-frame clones here, not all; method: immunoSEQ multiplex PCR. The data show 43,000 or so clones, 90% to 95% seen once. The input for sequencing was PBMCs, taken about 800 days after a first intestinal transplant, on the day of a second. The receptors here all came from a human patient who received an intestinal transplant, so some T cells may come from the graft donor.

The chain carries TRBV11-1 and TRBJ2-3; TRBD2 agrees at 10 bases. The CDR3 length is 16 residues. V shed 3 bases and J 5 bases; nucleotides not matched to a gene: 8. From germline, CDR1 is SGHAT and CDR2 FQDESV (reference sequence). The CDR3 DNA reads as TGTGCCAGCAGCTTGGTGCCTAGCGGGAGAGTAGATACGCAGTATTTT. Translating it yields CASSLVPSGRVDTQYF.

J is TRBJ2-3 and V is TRBV19, with unresolved D. The CDR3 has 17 amino acids. With 3 bases removed from V and 2 bases from J, the gap between germline ends came to 18 bases. Germline CDR1 reads LNHDA; CDR2 reads SQIVND (reference sequence). CDR3 in DNA: TGTGCCAGTAGTATTTCCCCGTTTGGGGTCTCCACAGATACGCAGTATTTT. Its translation: CASSISPFGVSTDTQYF.

The CDR3 sequence: CASSEGQGNEKLFF. The CDR3 coding sequence is TGTGCCAGCAGTGAAGGACAGGGTAATGAAAAACTGTTTTTT. The gene calls are TRBV6-1 and TRBJ1-4; 7 bases fit TRBD1. The CDR3 spans 14 residues. The V and J ends lost 1 base and 4 bases, in that order; junction bases with no gene match: 0. Germline-derived CDR1 and CDR2 are MNHNS and SASEGT.

The chain joins TRBV7-9 to TRBJ1-2; 12 nucleotides agree with TRBD1. The germline CDR1 and CDR2 sequences are SEHNR and FQNEAQ (reference sequence). The CDR3 is made up of 14 amino acids. The V and J ends lost 4 bases and 8 bases, in that order; junction bases with no gene match: 5. The CDR3 reads CASSSGTGGTGYTF. The CDR3 bases are TGTGCCAGCAGCTCCGGGACAGGGGGCACGGGCTACACCTTC.

The gene calls are TRBV7-9 and TRBJ1-1; D is ambiguous. There are 15 residues in the CDR3. CDR1 and CDR2 from the germline V gene are SEHNR and FQNEAQ (reference sequence). Deletions cut 4 bases from V and 1 base from J, with 13 bases between. The CDR3 DNA follows: TGTGCCAGCAGCTGGGTTTCGGTTACGAACACTGAAGCTTTCTTT. This encodes CASSWVSVTNTEAFF.

The rearrangement uses TRBV7-2 and TRBJ1-2; 8 bases agree with TRBD1. The CDR3 is 15 residues long. The germline CDR1 and CDR2 sequences are SGHTA and FQGNSA. The junction had 8 bases not matched to a gene; V was cut back by 4 bases and J by 4 bases. The CDR3 coding sequence is TGTGCCAGCAGCTCGACAGGGGATGGCTTCTATGGCTACACCTTC. Residues: CASSSTGDGFYGYTF.

The rearrangement joins TRBV6-5 to TRBJ1-4, with D hard to call. The germline V gene has CDR1 MNHEY and CDR2 SVGAGI. The CDR3 totals 15 residues. Trimming left V 0 bases short and J 2 bases short, with 7 bases between. The CDR3 is CASSYSAQTNEKLFF. In DNA, the CDR3 is TGTGCCAGCAGTTACTCCGCACAGACTAATGAAAAACTGTTTTTT.

This chain uses TRBV7-9 with TRBJ2-5, with D perhaps TRBD1 (6 bases). Trimming shortened V by 9 bases and J by 0 bases, and 17 bases separated the two germline ends. CDR3 length: 15 residues. Looked up from germline, CDR1 is SEHNR and CDR2 is FQNEAQ (reference sequence). CDR3 nucleotides: TGTGCCAGTATCAAGGCTACAGGGTACCAAGAGACCCAGTACTTC. This sequence encodes CASIKATGYQETQYF.

The chain combines TRBV30 with TRBJ2-1, with D perhaps being TRBD1 or TRBD2 (5 bases each). Trimming removed 0 bases at V and 9 bases at J, with 9 bases between. This CDR3 has 12 amino acids. Germline V gene lookup returns CDR1 GTSNPN and CDR2 SVGIG (reference sequence). The CDR3 DNA reads as TGTGCCTGGAGTGTACTAGGGGCTGAGCAGTTCTTC. This gives the protein CAWSVLGAEQFF.

V usage is TRBV7-9 and J usage is TRBJ1-4; the D is unclear. Looked up from germline, CDR1 is SEHNR and CDR2 is FQNEAQ (reference sequence). CDR3 size: 15 residues. V lost 2 bases and J 3 bases, leaving 10 bases between the germline ends. CDR3 residues: CASSLLSNPNEKLFF. The CDR3 DNA follows: TGTGCCAGCAGCTTATTGAGTAATCCTAATGAAAAACTGTTTTTT.